Listed below are T cell receptor beta chains from one sample, sequenced in a study of blood T cell repertoires in COVID-19. Data came from immunoSEQ multiplex PCR; TCRdb stores just in-frame clones and leaves some out. This table holds around 50,000 clones, 80% to 90% found once. The sequenced sample was peripheral blood. These receptors were collected from a woman older than 75 with acute or convalescent COVID-19. The CDR3 runs from the conserved cysteine through the conserved F or W. The D gene is left open where the match is weak. Only some rows state a clone size, as once, few, many or a class for expanded clones.

>TRBJ2-5|TRBV5-1|NA|TRBD2
CASSLSGTSGGGETQYF
TGCGCCAGCAGCTTGTCTGGGACTAGCGGGGGTGGAGAGACCCAGTACTTC
>TRBJ1-1|TRBV5-1|NA|NA
CASSAPRSTEAFF
TGCGCCAGCAGCGCGCCGCGGAGCACTGAAGCTTTCTTT
>TRBJ1-2|TRBV5-4|few|TRBD1
CASSPGQGGYGYTF
TGTGCCAGCAGCCCAGGACAGGGTGGCTATGGCTACACCTTC
>TRBJ1-4|TRBV15|NA|TRBD1
CATSRDAKGAGNEKLFF
TGTGCCACCAGCAGAGATGCAAAGGGGGCAGGAAATGAAAAACTGTTTTTT
>TRBJ2-5|TRBV7-7|NA|TRBD2
CASSLTSGPGETQYF
TGTGCCAGCAGCTTGACTAGCGGGCCGGGGGAGACCCAGTACTTC
>TRBJ2-1|TRBV30|NA|TRBD2
CATKSQRGAGNEQFF
TGTGCAACGAAGAGTCAGCGGGGGGCCGGCAATGAGCAGTTCTTC
>TRBJ1-2|TRBV30|NA|NA
CAWRNGGYGYTF
TGTGCCTGGAGGAACGGCGGGTATGGCTACACCTTC
>TRBJ2-4|TRBV30|NA|TRBD1
CAWSVFGGQGARGKNIQYF
TGTGCCTGGAGTGTATTTGGGGGACAGGGGGCGCGGGGCAAAAACATTCAGTACTTC
>TRBJ1-1|TRBV5-4|NA|NA
CASSLDKRNTEAFF
TGTGCCAGCAGCTTGGATAAGCGTAACACTGAAGCTTTCTTT
>TRBJ2-2|TRBV5-1|NA|NA
CASSLMAGTPANTGELFF
TGCGCCAGCAGCCTGATGGCCGGGACACCCGCGAACACCGGGGAGCTGTTTTTT
>TRBJ1-4|TRBV5-5|once|NA
CASSLGDARTELFF
TGTGCCAGCAGCTTGGGCGACGCCAGAACAGAACTGTTTTTT
>TRBJ2-1|TRBV5-5|NA|NA
CASSVETEQFF
TGTGCCAGCAGCGTAGAGACAGAGCAGTTCTTC
>TRBJ1-1|TRBV4-2|NA|NA
CASSPQGQVTEAFF
TGTGCCAGCAGCCCGCAGGGGCAGGTCACTGAAGCTTTCTTT
>TRBJ1-1|TRBV30|NA|TRBD1
CAWSRTGGEFAFF
TGTGCCTGGAGTCGGACAGGGGGCGAGTTCGCTTTCTTT
>TRBJ2-2|TRBV24-1|once|NA
CASSTSVGELFF
TGTGCCTCATCTACCTCCGTCGGGGAGCTGTTTTTT
>TRBJ2-3|TRBV7-6|NA|NA
CASSLGRYSTDTQYF
TGTGCCAGCAGCTTAGGTAGATATAGCACAGATACGCAGTATTTT
>TRBJ1-4|TRBV2|few|NA
CASSAGSTNEKLFF
TGTGCCAGCAGTGCAGGGTCGACTAATGAAAAACTGTTTTTT
>TRBJ1-6|TRBV19|few|TRBD1
CASSPRDSNSPLHF
TGTGCCAGTAGCCCTCGGGACAGTAATTCACCCCTCCACTTT
>TRBJ2-5|TRBV20-1|NA|TRBD1
CSASRTGGQETQYF
TGCAGTGCTAGTAGGACAGGGGGTCAAGAGACCCAGTACTTC
>TRBJ1-2|TRBV6-5|NA|TRBD1
CASSYSGGTANYGYTF
TGTGCCAGCAGTTACTCTGGCGGGACAGCTAACTATGGCTACACCTTC
>TRBJ2-5|TRBV6-4|NA|TRBD2
CASSDPTGGRQETQYF
TGTGCCAGCAGTGACCCTACGGGGGGGCGTCAAGAGACCCAGTACTTC
>TRBJ2-3|TRBV6-4|NA|NA
CASSVGGSDTQYF
TGTGCCAGCAGTGTGGGGGGTTCAGATACGCAGTATTTT
>TRBJ1-1|TRBV2|NA|TRBD1
CASTGTGGFEAFF
TGTGCCAGCACCGGGACAGGGGGCTTTGAAGCTTTCTTT
>TRBJ2-3|TRBV10-1|NA|TRBD1
CATTGTGATDTQYF
TGCGCCACCACCGGGACAGGGGCCACAGATACGCAGTATTTT
>TRBJ1-3|TRBV7-9|NA|TRBD1
CASSLGTGSSGNTIYF
TGTGCCAGCAGCTTAGGGACAGGATCCTCTGGAAACACCATATATTTT
>TRBJ2-2|TRBV19|NA|TRBD1
CASTRDRGGVFF
TGTGCCAGTACCCGGGACAGGGGAGGTGTGTTTTTT
>TRBJ2-5|TRBV6-5|NA|TRBD2
CASSYTAGDQETQYF
TGTGCCAGCAGTTACACCGCGGGGGACCAAGAGACCCAGTACTTC
>TRBJ1-1|TRBV4-1|few|NA
CASSQGRELEAFF
TGCGCCAGCAGCCAAGGTCGAGAGCTAGAAGCTTTCTTT
>TRBJ1-4|TRBV27|NA|NA
CASSLSVYEKLFF
TGTGCCAGCAGTTTGTCGGTCTATGAAAAACTGTTTTTT
>TRBJ1-5|TRBV19|NA|NA
CASSGTTGNQPQHF
TGTGCCAGTAGTGGGACTACAGGCAATCAGCCCCAGCATTTT
>TRBJ2-3|TRBV6-2/TRBV6-3|NA|NA
CASSYGRSGNPDTQYF
TGTGCCAGCAGTTACGGGAGGTCAGGGAACCCAGATACGCAGTATTTT
>TRBJ2-3|TRBV29-1|NA|TRBD1
CSALTGGPDTQYF
TGCAGCGCTCTGACAGGGGGCCCAGATACGCAGTATTTT